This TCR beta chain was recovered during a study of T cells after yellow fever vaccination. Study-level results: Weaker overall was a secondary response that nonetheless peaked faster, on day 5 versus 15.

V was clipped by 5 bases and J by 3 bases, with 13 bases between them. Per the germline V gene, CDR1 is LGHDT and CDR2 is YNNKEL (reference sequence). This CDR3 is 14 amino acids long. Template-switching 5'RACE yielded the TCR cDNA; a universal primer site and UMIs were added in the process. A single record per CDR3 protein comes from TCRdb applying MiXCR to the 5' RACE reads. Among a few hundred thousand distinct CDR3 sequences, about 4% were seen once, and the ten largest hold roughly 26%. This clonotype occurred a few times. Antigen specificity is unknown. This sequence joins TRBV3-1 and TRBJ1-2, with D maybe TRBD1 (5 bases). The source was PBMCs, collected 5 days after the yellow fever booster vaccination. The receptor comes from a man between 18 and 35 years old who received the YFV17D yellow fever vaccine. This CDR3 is CASSISGGDYGYTF. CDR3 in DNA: TGTGCCAGCAGCATTTCCGGGGGGGACTATGGCTACACCTTC.